The rows below give T cell receptor beta chains drawn from one sample of a study of cytomegalovirus exposure and HLA in healthy donors. The repertoire was sequenced with immunoSEQ multiplex PCR; TCRdb's copy has only in-frame clones and lacks some. The sample contains 200,000 or so clones, about 77% of which appear only once. The sequenced material came from PBMCs. Receptors originate from a young woman in good health and CMV-seropositive. Each CDR3 is given without its conserved first and last residue. Each record gives: clone size, J gene, D gene, V gene, CDR3 protein. A D gene is named only where the DNA matches it firmly. Only part of the rows carry a size: once, few, many, or a class if the clone is expanded.

. | TRBJ2-7 | . | TRBV2 | ASNGDSGGQY
few | TRBJ2-3 | . | TRBV29-1 | SVGTQRVESDTQY
. | TRBJ2-1 | TRBD2 | TRBV5-1 | ASSLEASGMGEQF
. | TRBJ2-1 | TRBD2 | TRBV5-1 | ASSYTGTRGVYNEQF
. | TRBJ1-5 | TRBD1 | TRBV7-2 | ASSATGVVQPQH
. | TRBJ2-1 | . | TRBV4-1 | ASSQVRFLEYNEQF
. | TRBJ2-7 | . | TRBV6-6 | ASSYPLAGFDEQY
. | TRBJ2-2 | TRBD1 | TRBV5-6 | ASSFGTGIITTELF
. | TRBJ1-2 | TRBD1 | TRBV30 | AWSQQGASGYT
. | TRBJ2-7 | TRBD2 | TRBV7-2 | ASSPTVTAGAWEQY
. | TRBJ2-3 | TRBD1 | TRBV5-6 | ASSPWGRQGVTDTQY
. | TRBJ1-5 | TRBD1 | TRBV29-1 | SVGQGERQPQH
. | TRBJ2-3 | TRBD2 | TRBV9 | ASSAGGAGDTQY
. | TRBJ1-2 | . | TRBV10-3 | AISEAGRGGSYGYT
once | TRBJ2-2 | TRBD2 | TRBV11-2 | ASSSGPKTSGYTGELF
. | TRBJ1-1 | . | TRBV14 | ASSQVGRVGANTEAF
. | TRBJ1-1 | . | TRBV28 | ASSLWTERTEAF
. | TRBJ1-5 | . | TRBV28 | ASRVSYSNQPQH
once | TRBJ2-2 | TRBD1 | TRBV27 | ASSRRDRAGTGELF
. | TRBJ2-7 | . | TRBV18 | ASSPTDSTYEQY
few | TRBJ2-3 | TRBD1 | TRBV5-1 | ASSPVGQGAADTQY
. | TRBJ2-1 | . | TRBV30 | AWSVPAGGSNEQF
. | TRBJ1-4 | TRBD1 | TRBV5-6 | ASSLRDSSNEKLF
few | TRBJ1-5 | TRBD1 | TRBV6-5 | ASTRGQEQPQH
few | TRBJ2-2 | . | TRBV7-9 | ASSPQGGTGELF
. | TRBJ2-7 | TRBD2 | TRBV7-3 | ASSLTGGRGYEQY
. | TRBJ2-1 | TRBD2 | TRBV19 | ASSISLAGACRQF
. | TRBJ2-3 | . | TRBV10-3 | AISERSDTQY
. | TRBJ1-2 | TRBD1 | TRBV18 | ASWEGTGYGYT